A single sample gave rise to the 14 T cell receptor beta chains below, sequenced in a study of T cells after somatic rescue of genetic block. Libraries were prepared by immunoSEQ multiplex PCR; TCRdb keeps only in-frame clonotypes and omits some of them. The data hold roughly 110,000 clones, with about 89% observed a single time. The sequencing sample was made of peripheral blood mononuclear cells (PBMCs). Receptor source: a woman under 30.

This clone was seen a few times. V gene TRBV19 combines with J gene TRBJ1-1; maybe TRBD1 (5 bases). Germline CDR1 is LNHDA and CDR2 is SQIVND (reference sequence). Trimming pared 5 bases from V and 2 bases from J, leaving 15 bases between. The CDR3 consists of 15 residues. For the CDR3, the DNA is TGTGCCAGTAGTTTACCCGGGACGGTAAACACTGAAGCTTTCTTT. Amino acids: CASSLPGTVNTEAFF.

The CDR3 DNA reads TGCGCCAGCAGCCAAGATTGGGGGGAGGATGAAAAACTGTTTTTT. Translated, it gives CASSQDWGEDEKLFF. The chain recombines TRBV4-3 with TRBJ1-4, with D perhaps matching TRBD1 (5 bases). V was cut by 0 bases and J by 6 bases, with 11 bases left in between. Germline V lookup: CDR1 LGHNA, CDR2 YSLEER. CDR3 length equals 15 residues.

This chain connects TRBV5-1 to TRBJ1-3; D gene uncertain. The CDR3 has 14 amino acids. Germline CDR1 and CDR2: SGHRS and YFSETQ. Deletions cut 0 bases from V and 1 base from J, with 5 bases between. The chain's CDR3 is CASSLDPSGNTIYF. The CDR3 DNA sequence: TGCGCCAGCAGCTTGGACCCTTCTGGAAACACCATATATTTT.

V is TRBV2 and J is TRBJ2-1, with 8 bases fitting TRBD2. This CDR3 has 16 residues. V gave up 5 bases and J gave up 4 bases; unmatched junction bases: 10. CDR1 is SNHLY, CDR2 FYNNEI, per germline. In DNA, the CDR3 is TGTGCCAGCAGTCCCAATAGCGGGGTGCCTTACAATGAGCAGTTCTTC. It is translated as CASSPNSGVPYNEQFF. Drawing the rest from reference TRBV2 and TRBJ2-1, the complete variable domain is EPEVTQTPSHQVTQMGQEVILRCVPISNHLYFYWYRQILGQKVEFLVSFYNNEISEKSEIFDDQFSVERPDGSNFTLKIRSTKLEDSAMYFCASSPNSGVPYNEQFFGPGTRLTVL.

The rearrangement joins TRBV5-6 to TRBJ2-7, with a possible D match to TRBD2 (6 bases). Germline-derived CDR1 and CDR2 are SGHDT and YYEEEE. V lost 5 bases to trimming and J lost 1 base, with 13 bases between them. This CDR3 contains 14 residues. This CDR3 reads CASRNAGGSYEQYF. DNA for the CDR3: TGTGCCAGCAGGAATGCCGGGGGATCCTACGAGCAGTACTTC.

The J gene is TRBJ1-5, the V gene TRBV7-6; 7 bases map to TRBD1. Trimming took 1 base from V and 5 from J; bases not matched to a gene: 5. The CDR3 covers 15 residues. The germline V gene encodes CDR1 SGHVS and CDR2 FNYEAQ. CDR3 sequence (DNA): TGTGCCAGCAGCTTAGGACAGGGTAGTCATCAGCCCCAGCATTTT. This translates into CASSLGQGSHQPQHF.

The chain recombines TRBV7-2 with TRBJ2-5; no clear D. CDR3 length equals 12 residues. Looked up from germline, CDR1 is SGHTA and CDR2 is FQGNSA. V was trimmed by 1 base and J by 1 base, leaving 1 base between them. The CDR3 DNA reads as TGTGCCAGCAGCTTAGTCCAAGAGACCCAGTACTTC. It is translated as CASSLVQETQYF.

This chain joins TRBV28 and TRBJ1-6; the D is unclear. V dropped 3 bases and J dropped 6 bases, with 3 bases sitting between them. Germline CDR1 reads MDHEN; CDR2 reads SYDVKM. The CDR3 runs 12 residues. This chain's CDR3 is CASSFGNSPLHF. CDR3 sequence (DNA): TGTGCCAGCAGTTTCGGTAATTCACCCCTCCACTTT.

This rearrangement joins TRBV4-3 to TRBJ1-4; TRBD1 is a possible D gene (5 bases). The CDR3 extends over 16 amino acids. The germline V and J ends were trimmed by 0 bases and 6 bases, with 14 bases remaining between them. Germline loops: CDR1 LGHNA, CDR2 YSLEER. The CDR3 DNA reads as TGCGCCAGCAGCCAAGATTGGCAGGGAATGGATGAAAAACTGTTTTTT. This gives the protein CASSQDWQGMDEKLFF.

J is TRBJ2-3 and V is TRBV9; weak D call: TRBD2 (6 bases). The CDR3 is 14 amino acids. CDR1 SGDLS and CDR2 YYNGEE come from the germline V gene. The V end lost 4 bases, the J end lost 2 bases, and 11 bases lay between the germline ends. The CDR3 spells CASSSTSYTDTQYF. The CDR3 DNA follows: TGTGCCAGCAGCTCTACTAGCTACACAGATACGCAGTATTTT.

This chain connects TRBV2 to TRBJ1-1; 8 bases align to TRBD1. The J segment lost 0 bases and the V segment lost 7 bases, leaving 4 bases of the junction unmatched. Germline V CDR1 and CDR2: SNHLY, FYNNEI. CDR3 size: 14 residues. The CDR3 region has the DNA TGTGCCAGCACCGGACAGGGTATGAACACTGAAGCTTTCTTT. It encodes CASTGQGMNTEAFF.

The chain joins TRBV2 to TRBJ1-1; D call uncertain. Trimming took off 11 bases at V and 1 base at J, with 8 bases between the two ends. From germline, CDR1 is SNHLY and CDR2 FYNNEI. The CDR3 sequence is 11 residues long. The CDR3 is CACGGNTEAFF. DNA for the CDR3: TGTGCCTGTGGAGGGAACACTGAAGCTTTCTTT.

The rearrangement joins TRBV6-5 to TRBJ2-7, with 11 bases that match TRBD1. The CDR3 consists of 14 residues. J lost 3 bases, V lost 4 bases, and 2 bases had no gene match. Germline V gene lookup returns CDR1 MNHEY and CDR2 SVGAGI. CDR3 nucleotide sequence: TGTGCCAGCAGTTTCGGGACAGGGGGCTACGAGCAGTACTTC. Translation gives CASSFGTGGYEQYF.

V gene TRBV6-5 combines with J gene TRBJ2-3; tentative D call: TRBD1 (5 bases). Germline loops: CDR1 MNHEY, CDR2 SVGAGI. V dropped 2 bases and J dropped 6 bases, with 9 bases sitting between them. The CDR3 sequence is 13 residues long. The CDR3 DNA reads TGTGCCAGCAGTTACGGGGCGTCGGATACGCAGTATTTT. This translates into CASSYGASDTQYF.